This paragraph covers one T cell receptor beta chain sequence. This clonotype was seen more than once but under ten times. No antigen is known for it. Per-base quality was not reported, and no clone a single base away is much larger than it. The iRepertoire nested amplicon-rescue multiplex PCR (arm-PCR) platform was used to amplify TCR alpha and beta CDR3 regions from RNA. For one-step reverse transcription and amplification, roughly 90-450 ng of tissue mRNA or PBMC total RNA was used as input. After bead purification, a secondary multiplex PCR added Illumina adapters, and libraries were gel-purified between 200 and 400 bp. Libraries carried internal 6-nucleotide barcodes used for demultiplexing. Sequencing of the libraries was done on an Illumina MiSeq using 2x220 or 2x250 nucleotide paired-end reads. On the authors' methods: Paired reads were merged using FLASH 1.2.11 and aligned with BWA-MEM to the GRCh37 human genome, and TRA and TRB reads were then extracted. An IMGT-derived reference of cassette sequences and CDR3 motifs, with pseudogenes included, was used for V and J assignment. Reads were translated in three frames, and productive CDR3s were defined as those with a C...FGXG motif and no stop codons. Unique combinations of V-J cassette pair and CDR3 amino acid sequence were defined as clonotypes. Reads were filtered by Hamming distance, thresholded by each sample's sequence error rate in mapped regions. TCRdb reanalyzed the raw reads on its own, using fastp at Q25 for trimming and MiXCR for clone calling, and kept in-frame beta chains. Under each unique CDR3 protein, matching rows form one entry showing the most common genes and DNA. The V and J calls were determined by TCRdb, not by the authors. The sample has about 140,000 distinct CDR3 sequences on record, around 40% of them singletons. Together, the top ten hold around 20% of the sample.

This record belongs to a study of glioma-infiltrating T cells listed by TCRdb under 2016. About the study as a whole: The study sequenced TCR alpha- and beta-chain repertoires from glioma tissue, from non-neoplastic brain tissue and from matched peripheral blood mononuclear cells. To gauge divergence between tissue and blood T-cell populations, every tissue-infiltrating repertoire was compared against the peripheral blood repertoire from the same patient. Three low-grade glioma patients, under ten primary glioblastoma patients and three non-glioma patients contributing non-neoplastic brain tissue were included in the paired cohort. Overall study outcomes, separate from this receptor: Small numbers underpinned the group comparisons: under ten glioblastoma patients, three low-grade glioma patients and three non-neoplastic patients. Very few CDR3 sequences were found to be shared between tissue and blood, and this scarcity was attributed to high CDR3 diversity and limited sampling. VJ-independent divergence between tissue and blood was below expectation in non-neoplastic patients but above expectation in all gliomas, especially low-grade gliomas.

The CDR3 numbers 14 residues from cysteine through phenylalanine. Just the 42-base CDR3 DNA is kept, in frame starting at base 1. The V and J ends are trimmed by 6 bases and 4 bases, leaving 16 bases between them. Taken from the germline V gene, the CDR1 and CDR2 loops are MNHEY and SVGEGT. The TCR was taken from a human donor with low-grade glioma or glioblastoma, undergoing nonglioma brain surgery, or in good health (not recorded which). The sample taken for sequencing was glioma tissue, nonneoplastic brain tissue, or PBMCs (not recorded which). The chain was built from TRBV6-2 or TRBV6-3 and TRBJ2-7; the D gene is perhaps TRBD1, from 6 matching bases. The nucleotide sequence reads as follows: TGTGCCAGCAGAGAGTGGGACAACTCTTACGAGCAGTACTTC. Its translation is CASREWDNSYEQYF.